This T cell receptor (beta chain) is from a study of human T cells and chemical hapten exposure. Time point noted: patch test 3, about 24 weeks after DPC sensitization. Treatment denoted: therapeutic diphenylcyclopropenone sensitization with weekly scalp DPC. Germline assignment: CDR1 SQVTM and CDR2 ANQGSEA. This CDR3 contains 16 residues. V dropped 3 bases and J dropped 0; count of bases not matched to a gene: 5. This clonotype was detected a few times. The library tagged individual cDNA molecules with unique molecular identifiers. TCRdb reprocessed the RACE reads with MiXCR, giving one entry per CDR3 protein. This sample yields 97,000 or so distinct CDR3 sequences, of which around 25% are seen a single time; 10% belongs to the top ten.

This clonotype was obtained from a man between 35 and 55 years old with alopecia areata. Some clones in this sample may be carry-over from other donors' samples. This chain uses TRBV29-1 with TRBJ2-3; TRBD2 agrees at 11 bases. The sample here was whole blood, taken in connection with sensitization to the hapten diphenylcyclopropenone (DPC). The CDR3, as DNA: TGCAGCGTTGAGTTCATAGCGGGAGGGAGCACAGATACGCAGTATTTT. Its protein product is CSVEFIAGGSTDTQYF.